This passage covers 31 T cell receptor beta chains from one sample sequenced in a study of early T cells in non-severe SARS-CoV-2 infection. MiXCR, run by TCRdb on the 5' RACE reads, gives a single entry per CDR3 protein. The sample yields tens of thousands of distinct CDR3 sequences, around 13% seen once. Sequencing was done on a sample of whole blood. Receptor source: an adult who was a healthcare worker with PCR-confirmed SARS-CoV-2 infection or an uninfected control (not recorded which).

The chain is built from TRBV3-1 and TRBJ1-1; possible D gene TRBD1, 6 bases. The CDR3 has 18 residues. V gave up 2 bases and J gave up 4 bases, with 23 bases separating them. CDR1 and CDR2 (germline): LGHDT, YNNKEL (reference sequence). The chain's CDR3 is CASSQPLLKQGGSTEAFF. CDR3 DNA sequence: TGTGCCAGCAGCCAACCCCTACTAAAACAGGGCGGTAGCACTGAAGCTTTCTTT.

V gene TRBV6-2 or TRBV6-3 combines with J gene TRBJ2-7; 9 positions match TRBD1. This CDR3 is built from 15 residues. Per germline, CDR1 MNHEY and CDR2 SVGEGT. V was clipped by 7 bases and J by 4 bases; unmatched bases: 11. The CDR3 bases are TGTGCCAGCAACCTCCGGGACAGGGTGGGGTACGAGCAGTACTTC. Translation gives CASNLRDRVGYEQYF.

This clonotype appeared many times. CDR3 protein: CSARHPRELGTITETQYF. The CDR3 DNA reads as TGCAGTGCTAGACACCCCAGGGAACTAGGAACAATTACGGAGACCCAGTACTTC. The chain recombines TRBV20-1 with TRBJ2-5; the D gene could be TRBD1 or TRBD2 (5 bases each). Per the germline V gene, CDR1 is DFQATT and CDR2 is SNEGSKA (reference sequence). V was cut by 2 bases and J by 5 bases, with 27 bases left in between. The CDR3 covers 18 residues.

This clonotype has ten or more counts. The genes are TRBV5-5 and TRBJ2-3; the match to TRBD2 covers 7 bases. The CDR3 is made up of 15 amino acids. The V gene end was trimmed by 0 bases and the J gene end by 4 bases; junction bases not matched to a gene: 5. Germline values: CDR1 SGHKS, CDR2 YYEKEE (reference sequence). DNA for the CDR3: TGTGCCAGCAGCTTGGAGGCCCGGGAGGCAGATACGCAGTATTTT. Translation gives CASSLEAREADTQYF. Combining the CDR3 with reference TRBV5-5 and TRBJ2-3 gives the whole variable domain DAGVTQSPTHLIKTRGQQVTLRCSPISGHKSVSWYQQVLGQGPQFIFQYYEKEERGRGNFPDRFSARQFPNYSSELNVNALLLGDSALYLCASSLEAREADTQYFGPGTRLTVL.

This clonotype was picked up a small number of times. The rearrangement links TRBV5-1 to TRBJ1-1; D gene ambiguous. Germline CDR1 and CDR2: SGHRS and YFSETQ. V was trimmed by 1 base and J by 4 bases, leaving 14 bases between them. CDR3 length equals 15 residues. The CDR3 nucleotides are TGCGCCAGCAGCTTGAAGGATGGCGTCCTCACTGAAGCTTTCTTT. Translated, it gives CASSLKDGVLTEAFF.

This clonotype has ten or more counts. This chain connects TRBV27 to TRBJ1-6; TRBD1 matches 8 bases. Germline CDR1 and CDR2: MNHEY and SMNVEV (reference sequence). This CDR3 is 14 amino acids long. V was pared by 5 bases and J by 14 bases, with 11 bases of the junction left unmatched. The CDR3 loop is CASSKQGVLVALHF. For the CDR3, the DNA is TGTGCCAGCAGTAAACAGGGGGTGTTAGTGGCCCTCCACTTT.

This clonotype has a handful of counts. The V gene is TRBV29-1, the J gene TRBJ2-1, with a tentative D call TRBD2 (5 bases). Germline V CDR1 and CDR2: SQVTM, ANQGSEA. The CDR3 consists of 12 residues. V lost 7 bases to trimming and J lost 8 bases, with 15 bases between them. CDR3 sequence reads: CSARGSIDEQFF. The CDR3 coding sequence is TGCAGCGCCCGGGGTAGCATAGATGAGCAGTTCTTC.

This clonotype was observed many times. The CDR3 reads CSVGGQILTQYF. In nucleotides, the CDR3 is TGCAGCGTTGGGGGACAGATTCTGACCCAGTACTTC. The J gene is TRBJ2-5, the V gene TRBV29-1; 7 nucleotides align to TRBD1. V lost 4 bases to trimming and J lost 7 bases; unmatched junction nucleotides: 6. This CDR3 is 12 amino acids long. Germline V gene data show CDR1 as SQVTM and CDR2 as ANQGSEA.

This clonotype was recorded many times. The chain employs TRBV5-1 and TRBJ2-2; D unclear. Looked up from germline, CDR1 is SGHRS and CDR2 is YFSETQ. The ends were cut back, 1 base at V and 5 bases at J, with 9 bases in the middle. The CDR3 is 14 residues long. CDR3 amino acids: CASSLPKVTGELFF. For the CDR3, the DNA is TGCGCCAGCAGCTTGCCCAAAGTGACCGGGGAGCTGTTTTTT.

The chain has TRBV15 and TRBJ2-1; perhaps TRBD2 as D (6 bases). Germline V gives CDR1 LNHNV, CDR2 YYDKDF (reference sequence). V shed 5 bases and J shed 5 bases, with 16 bases lying between them. The CDR3 consists of 15 residues. The CDR3 DNA reads TGTGCCACCAGCGCGGAAGGTAGCGGACACAATGAGCAGTTCTTC. This codes for CATSAEGSGHNEQFF.

This clonotype was recorded at least ten times. J is TRBJ2-7 and V is TRBV5-1; 9 bases line up with TRBD1. Trimming removed 4 bases from V and 3 bases from J; junction bases left unmatched: 5. The CDR3 runs to 14 residues. CDR1 and CDR2 from the germline V gene are SGHRS and YFSETQ. CDR3 nucleotide sequence: TGCGCCAGCAGCCAGGGACAGGGCGGCTACGAGCAGTACTTC. This codes for CASSQGQGGYEQYF. The full variable domain, with the rest looked up from reference TRBV5-1 and TRBJ2-7, is KAGVTQTPRYLIKTRGQQVTLSCSPISGHRSVSWYQQTPGQGLQFLFEYFSETQRNKGNFPGRFSGRQFSNSRSEMNVSTLELGDSALYLCASSQGQGGYEQYFGPGTRLTVT.

The rearrangement joins TRBV7-3 to TRBJ2-1; 10 bases map to TRBD2. Losses at the gene ends were 3 bases for V and 6 bases for J; bases not matched to a gene: 5. This CDR3 contains 15 residues. Looked up from germline, CDR1 is SGHTA and CDR2 is FQGTGA. CDR3 coding DNA: TGTGCCAGCAGCTTCCGGCTAGCGGGAGTCAATGAGCAGTTCTTC. Its protein is CASSFRLAGVNEQFF.

This clonotype appeared a few times. The chain uses TRBV5-4 and TRBJ2-2, with D maybe TRBD2 (6 bases). The V gene's germline CDR1 is SGHNT and CDR2 YYREEE (reference sequence). The ends were cut back, 0 bases at V and 6 bases at J, with 9 bases in the middle. The CDR3 length is 14 residues. The CDR3 spells CASSLAAGSGELFF. The CDR3 DNA is TGTGCCAGCAGCTTGGCGGCGGGGTCCGGGGAGCTGTTTTTT.

The chain has TRBV7-9 and TRBJ1-3; D unclear. V dropped 1 base and J dropped 2 bases, with 3 bases sitting between them. The CDR3 runs to 13 residues. CDR1 and CDR2 (germline): SEHNR, FQNEAQ (reference sequence). In DNA form, the CDR3 reads TGTGCCAGCAGCTTAGGCGCTGGAAACACCATATATTTT. It is translated as CASSLGAGNTIYF.

The chain joins TRBV7-8 to TRBJ2-1; D gene uncertain. The germline V and J ends were trimmed by 0 bases and 0 bases, with 9 bases remaining between them. This CDR3 is 16 amino acids long. Germline assignment: CDR1 SGHVS and CDR2 FQNEAQ. Here the CDR3 reads CASSLARQSSYNEQFF. The CDR3 DNA sequence: TGTGCCAGCAGCTTAGCGAGGCAGAGCTCCTACAATGAGCAGTTCTTC. Variable domain in full (rest from reference TRBV7-8 and TRBJ2-1): GAGVSQSPRYKVAKRGQDVALRCDPISGHVSLFWYQQALGQGPEFLTYFQNEAQLDKSGLPSDRFFAERPEGSVSTLKIQRTQQEDSAVYLCASSLARQSSYNEQFFGPGTRLTVL.

The CDR3 protein is CASSQAGTWSNYGYTF. The CDR3 DNA reads TGCGCCAGCAGCCAAGCCGGGACCTGGTCTAACTATGGCTACACCTTC. The chain is built from TRBV4-1 and TRBJ1-2; D may be TRBD1 (5 bases). The CDR3 runs 16 residues. Germline CDR1 and CDR2: MGHRA and YSYEKL. Trimming left V 1 base short and J 0 bases short, with 12 bases between.

The sample holds many counts of this clonotype. V gene TRBV14 combines with J gene TRBJ2-1, with D possibly TRBD1 on 6 matching bases. With 5 bases removed from V and 8 bases from J, the gap between germline ends came to 19 bases. The CDR3 contains 15 residues. Germline-derived CDR1 and CDR2 are SGHDN and FVKESK. The CDR3 DNA is TGTGCCAGCAGCTCGGGGACAACAGGTTGGGATGAGCAGTTCTTC. This sequence encodes CASSSGTTGWDEQFF.

The genes are TRBV29-1 and TRBJ2-1; TRBD1 or TRBD2 may be the D gene (5 bases each). The CDR3 has 13 amino acids. V lost 4 bases to trimming and J lost 7 bases, with 14 bases between them. Per the germline V gene, CDR1 is SQVTM and CDR2 is ANQGSEA. CDR3 sequence: CSVGGRPSNEQFF. In nucleotides, the CDR3 is TGCAGCGTTGGGGGACGGCCGTCGAATGAGCAGTTCTTC.

This clonotype was seen a handful of times. The chain couples TRBV7-9 to TRBJ2-7; 8 bases are a match to TRBD1. V shed 7 bases, J shed 6 bases, and the junction held 5 bases outside the gene matches. The CDR3 is made up of 12 amino acids. The germline V gene encodes CDR1 SEHNR and CDR2 FQNEAQ (reference sequence). The CDR3 nucleotides are TGTGCCAGCACGGACAGGGTAGTCGAGCAGTACTTC. It translates to CASTDRVVEQYF.

This clonotype was seen ten or more times. The V call is TRBV3-1, the J call TRBJ2-7; tentative D call: TRBD2 (6 bases). Germline V gives CDR1 LGHDT, CDR2 YNNKEL (reference sequence). The CDR3 is 14 amino acids. V gave up 3 bases and J gave up 1 base, with 10 bases separating them. This chain's CDR3 is CASSHSGASYEQYF. CDR3 nucleotides: TGTGCCAGCAGCCATAGCGGAGCTTCCTACGAGCAGTACTTC.

This clonotype was picked up many times. This chain connects TRBV20-1 to TRBJ1-4; TRBD1 agrees at 11 bases. Germline V gene lookup returns CDR1 DFQATT and CDR2 SNEGSKA (reference sequence). This CDR3 has 13 amino acids. Trimming at V came to 6 bases and at J to 8 bases, leaving 5 bases not matched to a gene. CDR3 protein: CSALDRGREKLFF. As DNA, the CDR3 is TGCAGTGCGCTGGACAGGGGGCGGGAAAAACTGTTTTTT.

This clonotype occurred many times. The CDR3 DNA reads TGCGCCAGCAGCTTGTCGCGGGGGCGATGGGGCCATTATGAGCAGTTCTTC. Protein sequence: CASSLSRGRWGHYEQFF. The chain uses TRBV5-1 and TRBJ2-1, with D maybe TRBD2 (7 bases). The CDR3 is 17 residues long. The germline V and J ends were trimmed by 1 base and 8 bases, with 22 bases remaining between them. Looked up from germline, CDR1 is SGHRS and CDR2 is YFSETQ.

This clonotype was counted between two and nine times. In nucleotides, the CDR3 is TGCAGCGTGGCCGAGGGTTTCCTTGGCAATCAGCCCCAGCATTTT. Encoded protein: CSVAEGFLGNQPQHF. This chain connects TRBV29-1 to TRBJ1-5; D not resolved. The CDR3 runs 15 residues. Germline assignment: CDR1 SQVTM and CDR2 ANQGSEA. With 6 bases removed from V and 2 bases from J, the gap between germline ends came to 17 bases. Looking up the rest from reference TRBV29-1 and TRBJ1-5 gives the full variable domain: SAVISQKPSRDICQRGTSLTIQCQVDSQVTMMFWYRQQPGQSLTLIATANQGSEATYESGFVIDKFPISRPNLTFSTLTVSNMSPEDSSIYLCSVAEGFLGNQPQHFGDGTRLSIL.

This clonotype was recorded at least ten times. No conserved phenylalanine or tryptophan is present at the end of the CDR3, so a read error is the likely explanation. This chain links TRBV12-3 or TRBV12-4 with TRBJ1-6; 8 nucleotides match TRBD1. The CDR3 loop spans 17 amino acids. Trimming took 6 bases from V and 5 from J; bases not matched to a gene: 12. CDR3 nucleotides: TGTGCCAGCAGAAGAGGGGACAGGCGGGGGGATAATTCACCCCTCCACTCT. Encoded protein: CASRRGDRRGDNSPLHS.

This clonotype was recorded many times. The genes are TRBV29-1 and TRBJ2-6; no clear D gene. V was trimmed by 5 bases and J by 0 bases, leaving 2 bases between them. The CDR3 has 12 amino acids. Germline assignment: CDR1 SQVTM and CDR2 ANQGSEA. The CDR3 DNA reads as TGCAGCGTTTTCTCTGGGGCCAACGTCCTGACTTTC. Translated, it gives CSVFSGANVLTF.

The chain is built from TRBV7-2 and TRBJ2-5; D is undetermined. Trimming stripped 3 bases from V and 1 base from J, with 9 bases between. CDR1 is SGHTA and CDR2 is FQGNSA in the germline V gene. The CDR3 spans 14 residues. The CDR3 DNA is TGTGCCAGCAGCTTGATGACAAGCCAAGAGACCCAGTACTTC. Translated, it gives CASSLMTSQETQYF.

This chain connects TRBV2 to TRBJ1-1, with no clear D. Germline CDR1 and CDR2: SNHLY and FYNNEI. This CDR3 contains 13 residues. V shed 9 bases and J shed 0 bases, with 11 bases lying between them. CDR3: CASKQNMNTEAFF. As DNA, the CDR3 is TGTGCCAGTAAACAGAACATGAACACTGAAGCTTTCTTT.

The rearrangement uses TRBV5-1 and TRBJ1-1; TRBD1 agrees at 8 bases. The CDR3 has 15 amino acids. The V gene end was trimmed by 4 bases and the J gene end by 1 base; junction bases not matched to a gene: 6. CDR1 SGHRS and CDR2 YFSETQ come from the germline V gene. The CDR3 loop is CASSNAGTGNTEAFF. The DNA of the CDR3 is TGCGCCAGCAGCAATGCCGGGACAGGGAACACTGAAGCTTTCTTT.

This clonotype was observed a handful of times. The chain links TRBV28 to TRBJ2-6, with TRBD1 matching over 7 bases. This CDR3 comprises 15 residues. V was pared by 7 bases and J by 2 bases, with 5 bases of the junction left unmatched. CDR1 MDHEN and CDR2 SYDVKM come from the germline V gene. The CDR3 reads CASIPTGPGANVLTF. The CDR3 nucleotides read TGTGCCAGCATTCCGACAGGGCCTGGGGCCAACGTCCTGACTTTC.

In this sample, this clonotype turned up a few times. J is TRBJ1-5 and V is TRBV2, with 7 nucleotides matching TRBD1. The V gene's germline CDR1 is SNHLY and CDR2 FYNNEI. The CDR3 is 15 amino acids. V was pared by 8 bases and J by 1 base, with 8 bases of the junction left unmatched. The CDR3 DNA reads TGTGCCAGCGGGCTCTGGGGACAGAGCAATCAGCCCCAGCATTTT. Amino acid sequence: CASGLWGQSNQPQHF.

This rearrangement joins TRBV5-1 to TRBJ2-3, with D perhaps TRBD2 (5 bases). The germline gives CDR1 SGHRS, CDR2 YFSETQ. The CDR3 extends over 16 amino acids. Trimming removed 0 bases from V and 1 base from J, with 12 bases in between. The CDR3 DNA follows: TGCGCCAGCAGCTTGGCCGGGGTAGGCCGCACAGATACGCAGTATTTT. Its protein product is CASSLAGVGRTDTQYF.